This T cell receptor (beta chain) was recovered during a study of blood T cell repertoires in COVID-19. Study-level information: Donors in the United States, Italy and Spain gave samples during acute or convalescent COVID-19.

The assay was immunoSEQ multiplex PCR, and TCRdb's table has in-frame clones only and misses some. Counted here are about 250,000 clones, about 91% occurring once; the ten biggest clones make up 5% to 6.5%. Sequences were obtained from peripheral blood. This receptor was taken from a woman in her 30s with COVID-19, enrolled during active disease.

CDR3 loop: CASSLVGGLADHPAKNIQYF. CDR3 bases: TGTGCCAGCAGCTTAGTAGGGGGACTAGCGGATCACCCCGCCAAAAACATTCAGTACTTC. This rearrangement joins TRBV11-3 to TRBJ2-4, with 11 nucleotides matching TRBD2. Germline V lookup: CDR1 SGHNT, CDR2 YENEEA. V lost 1 base, J lost 1 base, and 12 bases stayed unmatched. This CDR3 has 20 amino acids.